These T cell receptor beta chains were read from a single sample in a study of cytomegalovirus exposure and HLA in healthy donors. Repertoires were generated with immunoSEQ multiplex PCR, while TCRdb's copy carries only in-frame clones and drops some. The table shows 130,000 to 150,000 clones, with roughly three quarters occurring only once. The material sequenced was PBMCs. The receptors were sampled from a woman in her thirties or forties in good health and CMV-seropositive. Each CDR3 is given with its conserved first and last residue. A D gene is named only where the DNA matches it firmly. Some rows have no size entry. The others give once, few or many, or a class for an expanded clone.

CDR3 protein: CASSLAGQGRAGELFF
CDR3 DNA: TGTGCCAGCAGCTTAGCAGGACAGGGGAGGGCCGGGGAGCTGTTTTTT
J gene: TRBJ2-2
clone size: once
V gene: TRBV11-2
D gene: TRBD1

CDR3 protein: CASKTPGLAGGQDTQYF
CDR3 DNA: TGTGCCAGCAAGACGCCGGGACTAGCGGGGGGGCAAGATACGCAGTATTTT
J gene: TRBJ2-3
clone size: .
V gene: TRBV5-4
D gene: TRBD2

CDR3 protein: CASTQGTGGSYNEQFF
CDR3 DNA: TGTGCCAGTACCCAGGGGACAGGGGGCTCCTACAATGAGCAGTTCTTC
J gene: TRBJ2-1
clone size: few
V gene: TRBV19
D gene: TRBD1

CDR3 protein: CASSLDRQIDTQYF
CDR3 DNA: TGTGCCAGCAGCTTAGACCGACAGATAGATACGCAGTATTTT
J gene: TRBJ2-3
clone size: .
V gene: TRBV13
D gene: .

CDR3 protein: CASRNQGPYGYTF
CDR3 DNA: TGCGCCAGCAGAAATCAGGGCCCATATGGCTACACCTTC
J gene: TRBJ1-2
clone size: .
V gene: TRBV5-1
D gene: .

CDR3 protein: CASSERENTEAFF
CDR3 DNA: TGTGCCAGCAGTGAGAGGGAGAACACTGAAGCTTTCTTT
J gene: TRBJ1-1
clone size: few
V gene: TRBV2
D gene: .

CDR3 protein: CASKRGGEKLFF
CDR3 DNA: TGTGCCAGCAAACGTGGCGGGGAAAAACTGTTTTTT
J gene: TRBJ1-4
clone size: few
V gene: TRBV28
D gene: .

CDR3 protein: CASSTPGQGAGYTF
CDR3 DNA: TGCGCCAGCAGTACTCCGGGACAGGGTGCTGGCTACACCTTC
J gene: TRBJ1-2
clone size: .
V gene: TRBV5-1
D gene: TRBD1

CDR3 protein: CASSLTVGGQGGKDTEAFF
CDR3 DNA: TGTGCCAGCAGCTTAACAGTGGGGGGGCAGGGAGGAAAGGACACTGAAGCTTTCTTT
J gene: TRBJ1-1
clone size: once
V gene: TRBV7-3
D gene: .

CDR3 protein: CASSGGSTTDNEQFF
CDR3 DNA: TGTGCCAGCAGCGGGGGGTCGACCACCGACAATGAGCAGTTCTTC
J gene: TRBJ2-1
clone size: .
V gene: TRBV7-3
D gene: .

CDR3 protein: CASSPGAEQETQYF
CDR3 DNA: TGTGCCAGCAGCCCTGGGGCGGAACAAGAGACCCAGTACTTC
J gene: TRBJ2-5
clone size: .
V gene: TRBV7-3
D gene: .

CDR3 protein: CASSFRGSNYGYTF
CDR3 DNA: TGTGCCAGCAGCTTCAGGGGGTCTAACTATGGCTACACCTTC
J gene: TRBJ1-2
clone size: .
V gene: TRBV7-2
D gene: TRBD1

CDR3 protein: CASSIGGSSTVYGYTF
CDR3 DNA: TGTGCCAGTAGTATAGGGGGCTCCTCGACCGTTTATGGCTACACCTTC
J gene: TRBJ1-2
clone size: .
V gene: TRBV19
D gene: .

CDR3 protein: CASSDRLAGGYNEQFF
CDR3 DNA: TGCGCCAGCAGTGACCGACTAGCGGGGGGGTACAATGAGCAGTTCTTC
J gene: TRBJ2-1
clone size: .
V gene: TRBV10-1
D gene: TRBD2

CDR3 protein: CASSTPGQGFATQYF
CDR3 DNA: TGTGCCAGTAGTACACCGGGACAGGGGTTTGCTACGCAGTATTTT
J gene: TRBJ2-3
clone size: .
V gene: TRBV19
D gene: TRBD1

CDR3 protein: CASNSKGQGETQYF
CDR3 DNA: TGTGCCAGCAATTCAAAGGGGCAGGGGGAGACCCAGTACTTC
J gene: TRBJ2-5
clone size: .
V gene: TRBV14
D gene: .

CDR3 protein: CASSYSETPVSPLHF
CDR3 DNA: TGTGCCAGCAGTTACTCAGAGACACCGGTGTCACCCCTCCACTTT
J gene: TRBJ1-6
clone size: .
V gene: TRBV6-5
D gene: .

CDR3 protein: CASSLATNLYNEQFF
CDR3 DNA: TGTGCCAGCAGCTTGGCAACTAACCTTTACAATGAGCAGTTCTTC
J gene: TRBJ2-1
clone size: .
V gene: TRBV7-9
D gene: .

CDR3 protein: CASSALTGAGELFF
CDR3 DNA: TGTGCCAGCAGCGCCCTGACAGGGGCCGGGGAGCTGTTTTTT
J gene: TRBJ2-2
clone size: .
V gene: TRBV9
D gene: TRBD1

CDR3 protein: CASRLDSGTDTQYF
CDR3 DNA: TGTGCCAGCAGGCTTGATAGTGGCACAGATACGCAGTATTTT
J gene: TRBJ2-3
clone size: once
V gene: TRBV6-6
D gene: .

CDR3 protein: CAWSVWSGTQYF
CDR3 DNA: TGTGCCTGGAGTGTATGGTCGGGGACCCAGTACTTC
J gene: TRBJ2-5
clone size: .
V gene: TRBV30
D gene: .

CDR3 protein: CASSQGSGYQPQHF
CDR3 DNA: TGTGCCAGCTCACAAGGGAGTGGGTATCAGCCCCAGCATTTT
J gene: TRBJ1-5
clone size: once
V gene: TRBV18
D gene: .

CDR3 protein: CASSNWGTTNEKLFF
CDR3 DNA: TGTGCCAGTAGTAATTGGGGCACAACTAATGAAAAACTGTTTTTT
J gene: TRBJ1-4
clone size: .
V gene: TRBV19
D gene: .

CDR3 protein: CASRAGTGGEPQHF
CDR3 DNA: TGTGCCAGCAGGGCCGGGACTGGGGGGGAGCCCCAGCATTTT
J gene: TRBJ1-5
clone size: .
V gene: TRBV5-6
D gene: .

CDR3 protein: CASSPSSGSTDTQYF
CDR3 DNA: TGTGCCAGCAGCCCCTCTAGCGGAAGCACAGATACGCAGTATTTT
J gene: TRBJ2-3
clone size: .
V gene: TRBV7-3
D gene: TRBD2

CDR3 protein: CASSYSQGSYNEQFF
CDR3 DNA: TGTGCCAGCAGTTACTCCCAGGGGTCCTACAATGAGCAGTTCTTC
J gene: TRBJ2-1
clone size: few
V gene: TRBV6-5
D gene: .

CDR3 protein: CASSLGAGNQPQHF
CDR3 DNA: TGTGCCAGCAGCTTAGGGGCTGGCAATCAGCCCCAGCATTTT
J gene: TRBJ1-5
clone size: once
V gene: TRBV7-9
D gene: .

CDR3 protein: CASSLSGTSSGEQYF
CDR3 DNA: TGCGCCAGCAGCCTTTCCGGGACTAGCTCGGGCGAGCAGTACTTC
J gene: TRBJ2-7
clone size: .
V gene: TRBV4-1
D gene: TRBD2

CDR3 protein: CAWKGRAGILQETQYF
CDR3 DNA: TGTGCCTGGAAGGGGAGAGCGGGGATTCTACAAGAGACCCAGTACTTC
J gene: TRBJ2-5
clone size: .
V gene: TRBV30
D gene: TRBD2

CDR3 protein: CASRDRGGKNIQYF
CDR3 DNA: TGTGCCAGCAGAGACAGGGGGGGTAAAAACATTCAGTACTTC
J gene: TRBJ2-4
clone size: .
V gene: TRBV5-4
D gene: TRBD1

CDR3 protein: CASSLGGQPYNEQFF
CDR3 DNA: TGTGCCAGCAGCTTAGGGGGACAGCCCTACAATGAGCAGTTCTTC
J gene: TRBJ2-1
clone size: .
V gene: TRBV5-4
D gene: TRBD1

CDR3 protein: CASSTVDRGSWEQYF
CDR3 DNA: TGTGCCAGCAGCACCGTGGACAGGGGGTCCTGGGAGCAGTACTTC
J gene: TRBJ2-7
clone size: .
V gene: TRBV6-6
D gene: TRBD1

CDR3 protein: CASSVGPYSNQPQHF
CDR3 DNA: TGTGCCAGCAGCGTAGGTCCTTATAGCAATCAGCCCCAGCATTTT
J gene: TRBJ1-5
clone size: .
V gene: TRBV9
D gene: .

CDR3 protein: CASSLRGSGSTDTQYF
CDR3 DNA: TGTGCCAGCAGCTTAAGGGGTAGCGGGAGCACAGATACGCAGTATTTT
J gene: TRBJ2-3
clone size: .
V gene: TRBV7-3
D gene: TRBD2

CDR3 protein: CASTGVWNTEAFF
CDR3 DNA: TGTGCCAGCACCGGGGTTTGGAACACTGAAGCTTTCTTT
J gene: TRBJ1-1
clone size: .
V gene: TRBV6-6
D gene: .

CDR3 protein: CASSLGGAAGNTIYF
CDR3 DNA: TGCGCCAGCAGCTTGGGGGGAGCAGCTGGAAACACCATATATTTT
J gene: TRBJ1-3
clone size: .
V gene: TRBV5-1
D gene: .

CDR3 protein: CASSLTGRYGYTF
CDR3 DNA: TGTGCCAGCAGTTTGACAGGGAGGTATGGCTACACCTTC
J gene: TRBJ1-2
clone size: .
V gene: TRBV28
D gene: TRBD1

CDR3 protein: CASSLTNTPGTGELFF
CDR3 DNA: TGTGCCAGCAGCTTAACCAATACTCCGGGCACCGGGGAGCTGTTTTTT
J gene: TRBJ2-2
clone size: .
V gene: TRBV7-3
D gene: .

CDR3 protein: CASRMGTINEQFF
CDR3 DNA: TGTGCCAGCAGGATGGGGACTATTAATGAGCAGTTCTTC
J gene: TRBJ2-1
clone size: .
V gene: TRBV6-1
D gene: TRBD2

CDR3 protein: CASSGSGKVNYGYTF
CDR3 DNA: TGTGCCAGCAGCGGATCCGGGAAGGTAAACTATGGCTACACCTTC
J gene: TRBJ1-2
clone size: .
V gene: TRBV11-2
D gene: .

CDR3 protein: CASSTGGTGDEKLFF
CDR3 DNA: TGTGCCAGCAGCACGGGGGGGACAGGGGACGAAAAACTGTTTTTT
J gene: TRBJ1-4
clone size: .
V gene: TRBV5-4
D gene: TRBD1

CDR3 protein: CASSWVNVGGSGNTIYF
CDR3 DNA: TGTGCCAGCAGTTGGGTAAATGTGGGAGGCTCTGGAAACACCATATATTTT
J gene: TRBJ1-3
clone size: .
V gene: TRBV28
D gene: .

CDR3 protein: CASSRDSLGYEQYF
CDR3 DNA: TGTGCCAGCAGTCGGGACAGTTTGGGGTACGAGCAGTACTTC
J gene: TRBJ2-7
clone size: .
V gene: TRBV6-5
D gene: TRBD1

CDR3 protein: CASRTTRDRFYEQYF
CDR3 DNA: TGTGCCAGCAGAACCACCCGGGACAGGTTTTACGAGCAGTACTTC
J gene: TRBJ2-7
clone size: .
V gene: TRBV27
D gene: TRBD1

CDR3 protein: CASSFGPTYGYTF
CDR3 DNA: TGTGCCAGCAGCTTTGGGCCCACCTATGGCTACACCTTC
J gene: TRBJ1-2
clone size: .
V gene: TRBV5-6
D gene: .

CDR3 protein: CASRTWSSGNTIYF
CDR3 DNA: TGTGCCAGCAGGACGTGGAGCTCTGGAAATACCATATATTTT
J gene: TRBJ1-3
clone size: .
V gene: TRBV6-5
D gene: .

CDR3 protein: CASSVQGDDGYTF
CDR3 DNA: TGTGCCAGCAGTGTACAGGGGGATGATGGCTACACCTTC
J gene: TRBJ1-2
clone size: .
V gene: TRBV6-1
D gene: TRBD1

CDR3 protein: CSVSGGDYGYTF
CDR3 DNA: TGCAGCGTTTCAGGGGGCGACTATGGCTACACCTTC
J gene: TRBJ1-2
clone size: .
V gene: TRBV29-1
D gene: TRBD1

CDR3 protein: CASSYGTGRTEAFF
CDR3 DNA: TGTGCCAGCAGCTACGGGACAGGGAGGACTGAAGCTTTCTTT
J gene: TRBJ1-1
clone size: .
V gene: TRBV5-4
D gene: TRBD1

CDR3 protein: CASSPTGTVSGNTIYF
CDR3 DNA: TGTGCCAGTAGTCCAACCGGGACAGTCTCTGGAAACACCATATATTTT
J gene: TRBJ1-3
clone size: .
V gene: TRBV19
D gene: TRBD1

CDR3 protein: CASEGRGNSYEQYF
CDR3 DNA: TGTGCCAGTGAGGGAAGAGGTAACTCCTACGAGCAGTACTTC
J gene: TRBJ2-7
clone size: .
V gene: TRBV2
D gene: .

CDR3 protein: CASSLDRAYEQYF
CDR3 DNA: TGTGCCAGCAGCCTGGACAGGGCATACGAGCAGTACTTC
J gene: TRBJ2-7
clone size: .
V gene: TRBV6-1
D gene: TRBD1

CDR3 protein: CASTRDLNYGYTF
CDR3 DNA: TGTGCCAGCACCCGAGACTTAAACTATGGCTACACCTTC
J gene: TRBJ1-2
clone size: few
V gene: TRBV19
D gene: .

CDR3 protein: CAISEATGAEKLFF
CDR3 DNA: TGTGCCATCAGTGAGGCGACAGGGGCGGAAAAACTGTTTTTT
J gene: TRBJ1-4
clone size: .
V gene: TRBV10-3
D gene: TRBD1

CDR3 protein: CASSSGTVTYEQYF
CDR3 DNA: TGTGCCAGCAGTTCCGGGACAGTCACCTACGAGCAGTACTTC
J gene: TRBJ2-7
clone size: .
V gene: TRBV7-9
D gene: TRBD1

CDR3 protein: CASSLMAGGYNEQFF
CDR3 DNA: TGTGCCAGCAGCTTAATGGCGGGGGGGTACAATGAGCAGTTCTTC
J gene: TRBJ2-1
clone size: few
V gene: TRBV7-3
D gene: TRBD2

CDR3 protein: CARSPRTSGGGPGETQYF
CDR3 DNA: TGTGCCAGAAGCCCCCGGACTAGCGGGGGGGGCCCGGGAGAGACCCAGTACTTC
J gene: TRBJ2-5
clone size: .
V gene: TRBV5-3
D gene: TRBD2

CDR3 protein: CSSSLSRGFSRDYEQYF
CDR3 DNA: TGTTCCAGCAGCTTAAGTCGGGGATTTAGCCGAGACTACGAGCAGTACTTC
J gene: TRBJ2-7
clone size: .
V gene: TRBV7-9
D gene: .